The source of this T cell receptor beta chain is a study of blood T cell repertoires in COVID-19. The germline V gene has CDR1 MNHEY and CDR2 SMNVEV (reference sequence). This CDR3 contains 15 residues. V lost 5 bases and J 2 bases, leaving 14 bases between the germline ends. Generated by immunoSEQ multiplex PCR, the TCRdb table keeps only in-frame clones and is missing some. The data show tens of thousands of clones, 75% to 85% seen once. Sequencing used peripheral blood. The chain employs TRBV27 and TRBJ2-3, with TRBD1 as a possible D gene (6 bases). The origin of this receptor is a woman aged 80 or over with acute or convalescent COVID-19. CDR3 protein: CASSDWDKHTDTQYF. CDR3 DNA: TGTGCCAGCAGTGACTGGGACAAACACACAGATACGCAGTATTTT.